The rows below give T cell receptor beta chains drawn from one sample of a study of a mutant IDH1 vaccine in newly diagnosed glioma. These TCRs' antigens remain unknown. Profiling relied on immunoSEQ multiplex PCR, and the TCRdb table lists in-frame clones only, not all of them. The data hold 50,000 to 65,000 clones, with approximately 84% observed a single time. Sequencing was performed on PBMCs, taken from a glioma patient whose treatment included an IDH1 peptide vaccine. The source of these receptors is a woman in her forties or fifties with glioma. Each CDR3 is given with its conserved first and last residue. D genes are given only for firm matches. A row's size may be missing; if present it is once, few, many or a size class.

d_call	j_call	v_call	clone_size	cdr3_aa	cdr3_nt
TRBD1	TRBJ2-1	TRBV7-8	NA	CASSLGQTTGGADNEQFF	TGTGCCAGCAGCTTAGGTCAGACGACAGGGGGCGCAGACAATGAGCAGTTCTTC
TRBD1	TRBJ1-4	TRBV4-3	NA	CASSQQGAEKLFF	TGCGCCAGCAGCCAACAGGGGGCTGAAAAACTGTTTTTT
NA	TRBJ2-3	TRBV19	NA	CASSLSGVSTDTQYF	TGTGCCAGTAGCCTGTCCGGGGTGAGCACAGATACGCAGTATTTT
TRBD2	TRBJ2-3	TRBV27	NA	CASSPSGGLRSTDTQYF	TGTGCCAGCAGTCCATCGGGGGGGCTACGGAGCACAGATACGCAGTATTTT
NA	TRBJ1-1	TRBV18	once	CASSREEGNPFF	TGTGCCAGCTCCCGCGAGGAGGGGAACCCTTTCTTT
NA	TRBJ2-1	TRBV29-1	NA	CSLRFYNEQFF	TGCAGCCTTCGATTCTACAATGAGCAGTTCTTC
NA	TRBJ1-6	TRBV7-9	NA	CASSLGTNSPLHF	TGTGCCAGCAGCTTAGGGACGAATTCACCCCTCCACTTT
NA	TRBJ1-5	TRBV2	few	CASSTTGGDSNQPQHF	TGTGCCAGCAGCACAACGGGGGGTGATAGCAATCAGCCCCAGCATTTT
NA	TRBJ1-3	TRBV4-1	NA	CASSQEGNTIYF	TGCGCCAGCAGCCAAGAGGGAAACACCATATATTTT
NA	TRBJ1-2	TRBV20-1	NA	CSARVGYGYTF	TGCAGTGCTAGGGTAGGGTATGGCTACACCTTC
NA	TRBJ2-7	TRBV2	NA	CAIRRVGPYEQYF	TGTGCCATCCGCCGGGTGGGGCCCTACGAGCAGTACTTC
TRBD2	TRBJ2-7	TRBV19	NA	CASKGLAGGSYEQYF	TGTGCCAGTAAAGGACTAGCGGGGGGGTCCTACGAGCAGTACTTC
TRBD2	TRBJ2-1	TRBV7-2	NA	CASSLVGSGGSYNEQFF	TGTGCCAGCAGCTTAGTTGGTAGCGGGGGCTCCTACAATGAGCAGTTCTTC
NA	TRBJ1-1	TRBV30	few	CASTTYGTEAFF	TGTGCCTCTACCACCTACGGCACTGAAGCTTTCTTT
NA	TRBJ1-3	TRBV9	NA	CASSVGGESGNTIYF	TGTGCCAGCAGCGTGGGAGGGGAGTCTGGAAACACCATATATTTT
NA	TRBJ1-5	TRBV5-1	NA	CASSLYGDFNQPQHF	TGCGCCAGCAGCTTGTATGGGGACTTTAATCAGCCCCAGCATTTT
TRBD2	TRBJ2-7	TRBV6-5	NA	CASSRGRGHEQYF	TGTGCCAGCAGCCGGGGGAGGGGACACGAGCAGTACTTC
NA	TRBJ2-7	TRBV30	NA	CAWSGHSRVYEQYF	TGTGCCTGGAGTGGGCATTCCAGAGTCTACGAGCAGTACTTC
NA	TRBJ1-1	TRBV9	NA	CASSPTTAMNTEAFF	TGTGCCAGCAGCCCGACGACAGCCATGAACACTGAAGCTTTCTTT
TRBD1	TRBJ1-3	TRBV7-8	NA	CASSLRDRGILGSGNTIYF	TGTGCCAGCAGCTTACGGGACAGGGGAATCCTAGGCTCTGGAAACACCATATATTTT
TRBD2	TRBJ2-3	TRBV7-9	NA	CASSKLAGGLTDTQYF	TGTGCCAGCAGCAAATTAGCGGGGGGGCTGACAGATACGCAGTATTTT
NA	TRBJ1-1	TRBV7-9	NA	CASSPALGAIRAEAFF	TGTGCCAGCAGCCCCGCCCTGGGGGCTATCCGCGCTGAAGCTTTCTTT
NA	TRBJ1-1	TRBV27	few	CASNVQGPNTEAFF	TGTGCCAGCAACGTTCAGGGTCCTAACACTGAAGCTTTCTTT
NA	TRBJ1-6	TRBV6-5	few	CASGGTPGSPLHF	TGTGCCAGCGGGGGGACCCCCGGTTCACCCCTCCACTTT
NA	TRBJ1-5	TRBV5-6	NA	CASSLRPGQYSNQPQHF	TGTGCCAGCAGCCTCCGACCTGGACAGTATAGCAATCAGCCCCAGCATTTT
TRBD2	TRBJ2-1	TRBV29-1	NA	CSTVRLAGGPVEFF	TGCAGCACTGTAAGACTAGCGGGGGGGCCGGTGGAGTTCTTC
NA	TRBJ1-5	TRBV30	NA	CAWSESRASAGTQPQHF	TGTGCCTGGAGTGAATCAAGGGCCTCGGCAGGGACTCAGCCCCAGCATTTT
TRBD2	TRBJ2-5	TRBV5-4	NA	CASSRGLAGMEETQYF	TGTGCCAGCAGCCGCGGACTAGCGGGGATGGAAGAGACCCAGTACTTC
TRBD1	TRBJ1-5	TRBV2	NA	CASSVGQGYQPQHF	TGTGCCAGCAGTGTTGGACAGGGTTATCAGCCCCAGCATTTT
NA	TRBJ1-4	TRBV7-2	NA	CASSLVEKLFF	TGTGCCAGCAGCTTAGTAGAAAAACTGTTTTTT
NA	TRBJ1-1	TRBV5-6	medium-sized	CASSWGQTNTEAFF	TGTGCCAGCAGTTGGGGGCAGACGAACACTGAAGCTTTCTTT
NA	TRBJ2-5	TRBV5-1	NA	CASRQLLQETQYF	TGCGCCAGCAGACAATTACTCCAAGAGACCCAGTACTTC
TRBD1	TRBJ1-2	TRBV20-1	NA	CSARTGGGYTF	TGCAGTGCTAGGACAGGGGGTGGCTACACCTTC
NA	TRBJ2-3	TRBV5-4	few	CASSKPGWGSSTDTQYF	TGTGCCAGCAGTAAACCCGGTTGGGGATCTAGCACAGATACGCAGTATTTT
NA	TRBJ1-2	TRBV7-2	NA	CASSTGSWDYGYTF	TGTGCCAGCAGTACAGGGAGTTGGGACTATGGCTACACCTTC
NA	TRBJ2-7	TRBV7-2	NA	CASSFTWGEQYF	TGTGCCAGCAGCTTCACATGGGGGGAGCAGTACTTC
TRBD1	TRBJ1-2	TRBV19	NA	CASRNSRRDSYGYTF	TGTGCCAGTAGGAACTCCCGACGGGACAGCTATGGCTACACCTTC